Sequencing of this T cell receptor (beta chain) was carried out in a study of vaccination and CD4 T cells after COVID-19. On the study more broadly: In the convalescent cohort, there were six males and four females, two of them Hispanic. The stimulating agents, overlapping spike peptides, came from SARS-CoV-2, HCoV-NL63, HCoV-OC43 and HCoV-229E. Overall study results and limits: Median SARS-CoV-2-reactive clonotype numbers rose nonsignificantly, about 20 to 40.

V lost 6 bases and J lost 3; bases outside the gene matches: 3. The CDR3 covers 13 residues. Germline CDR1 is MNHNS and CDR2 is SASEGT. Documented treatment: approximately nine-day PBMC culture with coronavirus spike peptide pools or control peptides (ViraFEST assay). Researchers collected the unexposed donor's CD4+ T cells before the COVID-19 pandemic (2011-2018). IL-2 at roughly 9.7 IU/ml and peptide pools at approximately 10 ug/ml were added to PBMCs cultured at roughly 2 million per well. The Oncomine TCR Beta short-read assay sequenced DNA from cultured CD4+ T cells. DNA came from CD4+ T cells after culture. One entry per CDR3 protein, called by TCRdb with MiXCR from the PCR reads. The data hold roughly 7,800 distinct CDR3 sequences, with about 38% observed a single time. This clonotype was recorded a few times. Its antigen remains unknown.

The specimen sequenced was CD4+ T cells from blood, cultured in vitro. This chain connects TRBV6-1 to TRBJ1-1, with 8 bases fitting TRBD1. This clonotype was obtained from a human donor in good health. CDR3 bases: TGTGCCAGCAGAGTGACAGGGGACACTGAAGCTTTCTTT. This gives the protein CASRVTGDTEAFF.